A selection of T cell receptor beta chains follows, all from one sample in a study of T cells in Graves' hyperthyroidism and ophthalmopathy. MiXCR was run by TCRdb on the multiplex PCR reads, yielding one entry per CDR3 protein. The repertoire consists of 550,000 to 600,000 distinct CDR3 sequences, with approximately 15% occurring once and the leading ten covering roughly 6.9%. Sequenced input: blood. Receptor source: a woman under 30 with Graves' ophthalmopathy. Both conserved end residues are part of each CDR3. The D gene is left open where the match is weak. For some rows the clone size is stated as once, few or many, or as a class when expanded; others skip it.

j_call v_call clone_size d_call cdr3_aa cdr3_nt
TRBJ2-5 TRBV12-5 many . CASGLVGRRDKETQYF TGTGCTAGTGGTTTGGTAGGTCGGCGAGACAAAGAGACCCAGTACTTC
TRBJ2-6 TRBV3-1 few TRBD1 CASSQATGGSSGANVLTF TGTGCCAGCAGCCAAGCCACAGGGGGTTCCTCTGGGGCCAACGTCCTGACTTTC
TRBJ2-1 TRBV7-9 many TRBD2 CASSLIAGVDEQFF TGTGCCAGCAGCTTGATAGCGGGAGTCGATGAGCAGTTCTTC
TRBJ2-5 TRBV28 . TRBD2 CASSSTSGAGAETQYF TGTGCCAGCAGCAGTACTAGCGGGGCCGGTGCAGAGACCCAGTACTTC
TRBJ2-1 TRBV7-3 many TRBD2 CASSLTFNRRRREVVNEQFF TGTGCCAGCAGCTTAACCTTCAACCGTCGTAGGCGGGAGGTCGTCAATGAGCAGTTCTTC
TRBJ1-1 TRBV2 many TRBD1 CASSGYDRGSGNTEAFF TGTGCCAGCAGTGGATACGACAGGGGTTCTGGGAACACTGAAGCTTTCTTT
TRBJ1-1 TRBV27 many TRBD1 CASSPIRTGGMNTEAFF TGTGCCAGCAGTCCAATAAGGACAGGCGGGATGAACACTGAAGCTTTCTTT
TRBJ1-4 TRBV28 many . CASSLWRVGKRTNEKLFF TGTGCCAGCAGTTTATGGAGGGTAGGGAAACGAACTAATGAAAAACTGTTTTTT
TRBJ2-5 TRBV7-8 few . CASSLASLFRAIWGETQYF TGTGCCAGCAGCTTAGCGTCACTGTTTAGGGCAATCTGGGGGGAGACCCAGTACTTC
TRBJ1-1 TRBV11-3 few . CASSLADTWNTEAFF TGTGCCAGCAGCTTAGCGGACACATGGAACACTGAAGCTTTCTTT
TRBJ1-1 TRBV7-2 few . CASSLGPQGTEAFF TGTGCCAGCAGCTTAGGACCGCAGGGCACTGAAGCTTTCTTT
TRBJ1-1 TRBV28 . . CASSLYGEGTEAFF TGTGCCAGCAGCTTGTACGGGGAGGGCACTGAAGCTTTCTTT
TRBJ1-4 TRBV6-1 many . CASRTSGGLVLFF TGTGCCAGCAGAACCTCGGGGGGGCTGGTACTGTTTTTT
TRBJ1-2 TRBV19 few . CASRQRGWQNYGYTF TGTGCCAGTCGGCAAAGGGGCTGGCAGAACTATGGCTACACCTTC
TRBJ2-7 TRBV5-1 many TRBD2 CASSSLAGGGKEQYF TGCGCCAGCAGCTCCCTAGCGGGAGGCGGTAAAGAGCAGTACTTC
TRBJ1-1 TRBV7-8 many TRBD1 CASSSGQLNEAFF TGTGCCAGCAGCTCGGGACAGCTCAATGAAGCTTTCTTT
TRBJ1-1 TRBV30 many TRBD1 CAWSVGDRVYDTEAFF TGTGCCTGGAGTGTGGGGGACAGGGTGTACGACACTGAAGCTTTCTTT
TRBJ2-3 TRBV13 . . CASSLGRGRRTDTQYF TGTGCCAGCAGCCTGGGGCGGGGCCGTCGCACAGATACGCAGTATTTT
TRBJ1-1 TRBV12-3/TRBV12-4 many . CASSLLPQQGRAFF TGTGCCAGCAGTCTCCTGCCTCAACAGGGACGGGCTTTCTTT
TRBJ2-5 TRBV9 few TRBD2 CASSAGTSGTQETQYF TGTGCCAGCAGCGCCGGGACTAGCGGGACCCAAGAGACCCAGTACTTC
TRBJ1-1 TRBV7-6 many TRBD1 CASSLEGAGWVNTEAFF TGTGCCAGCAGCTTAGAGGGGGCAGGATGGGTGAACACTGAAGCTTTCTTT
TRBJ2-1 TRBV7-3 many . CASSLMASSDEQFF TGTGCCAGCAGCTTAATGGCTAGCTCCGATGAGCAGTTCTTC
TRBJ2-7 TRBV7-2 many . CASSLVDSSYEQYF TGTGCCAGCAGCTTAGTGGACAGCTCCTACGAGCAGTACTTC
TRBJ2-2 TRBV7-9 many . CASSLPRRVTGELFF TGTGCCAGCAGCCTACCTCGCCGGGTCACCGGGGAGCTGTTTTTT
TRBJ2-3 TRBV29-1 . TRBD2 CSVEGDYESWDVNTQYF TGCAGCGTTGAAGGGGACTACGAATCTTGGGACGTAAATACGCAGTATTTT
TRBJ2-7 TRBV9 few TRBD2 CASSVGGTSGAYEQYF TGTGCCAGCAGCGTAGGAGGGACTAGCGGAGCTTACGAGCAGTACTTC
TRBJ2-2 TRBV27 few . CASSLRTRSGELFF TGTGCCAGCAGTCTTCGGACGAGATCCGGGGAGCTGTTTTTT
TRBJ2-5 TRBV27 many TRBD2 CASRGLAGEGTQYF TGTGCCAGCAGGGGACTAGCGGGAGAAGGGACCCAGTACTTC
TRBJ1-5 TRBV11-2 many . CASSLDRNQPQHF TGTGCCAGCAGCTTAGATCGGAATCAGCCCCAGCATTTT
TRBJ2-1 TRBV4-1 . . CASSQGPRSEQFF TGCGCCAGCAGCCAAGGGCCTCGCAGTGAGCAGTTCTTC
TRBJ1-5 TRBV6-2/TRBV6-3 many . CASSYRSAYQPQHF TGTGCCAGCAGTTACCGGTCAGCCTATCAGCCCCAGCATTTT
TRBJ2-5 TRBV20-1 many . CSARDVLGIPKETQYF TGCAGTGCTAGAGACGTACTAGGGATCCCCAAAGAGACCCAGTACTTC